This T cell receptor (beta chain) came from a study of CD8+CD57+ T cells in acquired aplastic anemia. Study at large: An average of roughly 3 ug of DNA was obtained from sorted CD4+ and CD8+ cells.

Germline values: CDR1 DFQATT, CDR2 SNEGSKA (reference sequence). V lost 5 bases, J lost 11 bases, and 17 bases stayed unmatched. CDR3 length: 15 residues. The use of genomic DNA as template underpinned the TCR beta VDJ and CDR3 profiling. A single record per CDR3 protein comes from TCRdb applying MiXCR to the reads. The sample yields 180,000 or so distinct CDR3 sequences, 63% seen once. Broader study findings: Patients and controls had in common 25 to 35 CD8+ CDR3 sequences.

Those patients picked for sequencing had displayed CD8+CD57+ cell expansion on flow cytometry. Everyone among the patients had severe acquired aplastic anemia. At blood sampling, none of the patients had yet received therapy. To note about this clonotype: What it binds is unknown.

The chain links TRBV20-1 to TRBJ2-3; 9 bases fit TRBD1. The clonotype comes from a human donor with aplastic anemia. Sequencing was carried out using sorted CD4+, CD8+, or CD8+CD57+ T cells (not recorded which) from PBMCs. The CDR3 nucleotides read TGCAGTGCTGAGTCGCGGGACAGGGCCTACAATGAGCAGTATTTT. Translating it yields CSAESRDRAYNEQYF.